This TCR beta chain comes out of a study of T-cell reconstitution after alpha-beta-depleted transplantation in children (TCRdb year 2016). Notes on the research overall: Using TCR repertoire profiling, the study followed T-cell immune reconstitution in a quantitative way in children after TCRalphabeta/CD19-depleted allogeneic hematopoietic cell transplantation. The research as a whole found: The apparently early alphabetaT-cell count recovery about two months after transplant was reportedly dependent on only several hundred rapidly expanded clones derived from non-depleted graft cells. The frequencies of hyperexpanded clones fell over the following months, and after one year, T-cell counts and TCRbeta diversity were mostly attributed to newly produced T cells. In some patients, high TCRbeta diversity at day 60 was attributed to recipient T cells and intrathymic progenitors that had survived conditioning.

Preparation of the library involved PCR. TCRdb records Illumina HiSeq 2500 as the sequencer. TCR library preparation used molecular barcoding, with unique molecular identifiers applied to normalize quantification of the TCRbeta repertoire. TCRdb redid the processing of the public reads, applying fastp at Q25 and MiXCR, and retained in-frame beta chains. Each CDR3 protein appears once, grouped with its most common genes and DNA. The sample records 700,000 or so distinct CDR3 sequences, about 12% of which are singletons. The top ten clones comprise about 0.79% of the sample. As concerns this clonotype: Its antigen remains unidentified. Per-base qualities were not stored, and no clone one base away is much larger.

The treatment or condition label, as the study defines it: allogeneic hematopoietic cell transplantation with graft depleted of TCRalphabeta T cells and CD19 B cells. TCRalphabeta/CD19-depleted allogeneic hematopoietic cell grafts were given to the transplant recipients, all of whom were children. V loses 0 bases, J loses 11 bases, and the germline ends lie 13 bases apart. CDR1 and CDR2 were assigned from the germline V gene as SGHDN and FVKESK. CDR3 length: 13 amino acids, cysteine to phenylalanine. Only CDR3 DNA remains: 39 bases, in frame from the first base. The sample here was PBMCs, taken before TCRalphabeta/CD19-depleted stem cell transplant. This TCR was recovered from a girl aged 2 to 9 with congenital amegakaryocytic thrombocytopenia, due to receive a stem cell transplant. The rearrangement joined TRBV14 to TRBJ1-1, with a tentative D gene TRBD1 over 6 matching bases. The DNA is TGTGCCAGCAGCCAAGATCGAGGGGGGAGGGCTTTCTTT. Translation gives CASSQDRGGRAFF.